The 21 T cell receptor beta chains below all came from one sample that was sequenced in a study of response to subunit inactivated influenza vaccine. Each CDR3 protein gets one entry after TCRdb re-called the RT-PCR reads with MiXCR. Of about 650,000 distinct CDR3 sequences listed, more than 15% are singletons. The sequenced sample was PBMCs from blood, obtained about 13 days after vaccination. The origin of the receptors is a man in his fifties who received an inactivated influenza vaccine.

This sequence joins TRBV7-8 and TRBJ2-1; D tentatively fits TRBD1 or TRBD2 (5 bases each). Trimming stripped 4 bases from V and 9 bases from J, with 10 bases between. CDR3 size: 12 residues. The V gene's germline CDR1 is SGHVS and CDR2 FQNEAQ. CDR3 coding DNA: TGTGCCAGCAGCTACTCAGGGAGTGAGCAGTTCTTC. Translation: CASSYSGSEQFF.

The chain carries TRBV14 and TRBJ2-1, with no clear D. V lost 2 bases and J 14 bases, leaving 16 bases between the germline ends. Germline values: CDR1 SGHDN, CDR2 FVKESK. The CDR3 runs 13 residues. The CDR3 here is CASSQSLVAVEFF. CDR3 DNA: TGTGCCAGCAGCCAATCCCTAGTTGCAGTGGAGTTCTTC.

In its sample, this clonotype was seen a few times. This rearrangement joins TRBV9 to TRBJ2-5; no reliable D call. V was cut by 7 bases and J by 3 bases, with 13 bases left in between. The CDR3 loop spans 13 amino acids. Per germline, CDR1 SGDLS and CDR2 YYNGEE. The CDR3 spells CASSPTPKETQYF. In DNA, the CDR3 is TGTGCCAGCTCCCCCACGCCCAAAGAGACCCAGTACTTC.

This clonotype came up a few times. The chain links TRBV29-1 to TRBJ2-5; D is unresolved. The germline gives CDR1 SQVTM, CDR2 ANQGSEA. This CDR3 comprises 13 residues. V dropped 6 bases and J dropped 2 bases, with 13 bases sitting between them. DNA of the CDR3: TGCAGCGTGGCTAGGACGGAACAAGAGACCCAGTACTTC. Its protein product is CSVARTEQETQYF.

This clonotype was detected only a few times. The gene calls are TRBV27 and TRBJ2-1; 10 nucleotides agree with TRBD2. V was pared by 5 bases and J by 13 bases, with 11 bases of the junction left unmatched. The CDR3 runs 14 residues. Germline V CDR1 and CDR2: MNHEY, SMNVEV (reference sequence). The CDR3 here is CASSPSGSLLTQFF. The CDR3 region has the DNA TGTGCCAGCAGTCCTAGCGGGAGTCTCCTTACTCAGTTCTTC.

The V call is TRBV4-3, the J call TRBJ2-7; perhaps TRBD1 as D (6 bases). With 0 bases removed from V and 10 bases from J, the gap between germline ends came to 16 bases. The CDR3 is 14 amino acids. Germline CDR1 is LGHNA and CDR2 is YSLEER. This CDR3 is CASSQEQGQALQYF. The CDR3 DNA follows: TGCGCCAGCAGCCAAGAACAGGGTCAGGCTCTCCAGTACTTC.

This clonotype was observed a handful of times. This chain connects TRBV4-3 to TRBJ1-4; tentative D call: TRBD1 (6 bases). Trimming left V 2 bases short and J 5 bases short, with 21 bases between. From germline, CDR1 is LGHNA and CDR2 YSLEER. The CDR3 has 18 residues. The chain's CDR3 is CASSQNPPHRAINEKLFF. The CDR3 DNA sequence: TGCGCCAGCAGCCAAAACCCCCCCCACAGGGCCATAAATGAAAAACTGTTTTTT.

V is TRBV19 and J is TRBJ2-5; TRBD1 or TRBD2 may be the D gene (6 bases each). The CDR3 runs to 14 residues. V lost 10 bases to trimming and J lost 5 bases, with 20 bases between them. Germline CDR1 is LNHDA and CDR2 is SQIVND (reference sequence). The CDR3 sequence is CATTLTGAGETQYF. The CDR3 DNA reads TGTGCCACCACACTTACGGGGGCCGGGGAGACCCAGTACTTC.

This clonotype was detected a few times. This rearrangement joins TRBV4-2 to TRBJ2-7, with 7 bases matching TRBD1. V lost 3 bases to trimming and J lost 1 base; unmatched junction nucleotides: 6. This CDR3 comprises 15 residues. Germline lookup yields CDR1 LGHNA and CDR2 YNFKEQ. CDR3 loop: CASSHPGQTSYEQYF. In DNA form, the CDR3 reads TGTGCCAGCAGCCACCCGGGACAGACTTCCTACGAGCAGTACTTC.

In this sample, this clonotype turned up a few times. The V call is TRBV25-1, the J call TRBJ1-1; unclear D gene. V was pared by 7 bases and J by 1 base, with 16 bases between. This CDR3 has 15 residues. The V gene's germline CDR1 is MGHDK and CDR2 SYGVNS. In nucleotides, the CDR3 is TGTGCCAGCAACGAACCCGGCCTCGGGAACACTGAAGCTTTCTTT. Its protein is CASNEPGLGNTEAFF.

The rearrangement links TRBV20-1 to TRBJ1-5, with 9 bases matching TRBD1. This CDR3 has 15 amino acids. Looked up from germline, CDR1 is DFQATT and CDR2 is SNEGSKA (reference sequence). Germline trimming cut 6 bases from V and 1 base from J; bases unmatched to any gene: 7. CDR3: CSALRDRVSNQPQHF. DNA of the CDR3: TGCAGTGCCCTAAGGGACAGGGTGAGCAATCAGCCCCAGCATTTT.

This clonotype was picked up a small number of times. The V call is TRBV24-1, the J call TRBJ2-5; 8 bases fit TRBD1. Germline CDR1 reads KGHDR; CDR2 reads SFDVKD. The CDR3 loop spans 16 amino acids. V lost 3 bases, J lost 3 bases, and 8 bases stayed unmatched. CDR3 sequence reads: CATSDPGQGPKETQYF. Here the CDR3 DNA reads TGTGCCACCAGTGATCCTGGACAGGGCCCTAAAGAGACCCAGTACTTC.

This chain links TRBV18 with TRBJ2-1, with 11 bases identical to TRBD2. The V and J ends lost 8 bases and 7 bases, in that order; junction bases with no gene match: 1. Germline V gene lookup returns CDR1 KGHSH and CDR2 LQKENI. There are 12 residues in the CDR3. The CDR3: CASRTSGNEQFF. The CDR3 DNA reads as TGTGCCAGCCGGACTAGCGGGAATGAGCAGTTCTTC. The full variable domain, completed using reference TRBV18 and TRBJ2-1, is NAGVMQNPRHLVRRRGQEARLRCSPMKGHSHVYWYRQLPEEGLKFMVYLQKENIIDESGMPKERFSAEFPKEGPSILRIQQVVRGDSAAYFCASRTSGNEQFFGPGTRLTVL.

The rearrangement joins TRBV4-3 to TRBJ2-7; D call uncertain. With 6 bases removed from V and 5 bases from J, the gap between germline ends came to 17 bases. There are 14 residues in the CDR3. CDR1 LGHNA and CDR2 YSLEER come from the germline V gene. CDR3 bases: TGCGCCAGCAGTTGGAGAAAGGGATACCACGAGCAGTACTTC. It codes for CASSWRKGYHEQYF.

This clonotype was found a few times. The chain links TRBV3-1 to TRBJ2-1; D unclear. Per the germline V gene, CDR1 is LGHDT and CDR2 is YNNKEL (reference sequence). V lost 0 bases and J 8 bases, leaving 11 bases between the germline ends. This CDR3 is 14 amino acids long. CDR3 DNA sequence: TGTGCCAGCAGCCAAGATTCAACCCTCGATGAGCAGTTCTTC. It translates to CASSQDSTLDEQFF.

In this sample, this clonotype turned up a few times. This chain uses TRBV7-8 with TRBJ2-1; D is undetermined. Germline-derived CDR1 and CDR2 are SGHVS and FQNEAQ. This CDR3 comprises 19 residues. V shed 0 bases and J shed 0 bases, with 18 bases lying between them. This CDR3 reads CASSLASITFYSSYNEQFF. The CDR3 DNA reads TGTGCCAGCAGCTTAGCTAGCATTACCTTTTACAGCTCCTACAATGAGCAGTTCTTC.

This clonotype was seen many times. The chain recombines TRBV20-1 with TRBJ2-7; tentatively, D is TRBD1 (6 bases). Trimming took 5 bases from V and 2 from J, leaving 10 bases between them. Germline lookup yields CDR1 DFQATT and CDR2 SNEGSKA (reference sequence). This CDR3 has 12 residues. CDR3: CSASRGAYEQYF. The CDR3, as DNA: TGCAGTGCTTCCAGGGGTGCCTACGAGCAGTACTTC.

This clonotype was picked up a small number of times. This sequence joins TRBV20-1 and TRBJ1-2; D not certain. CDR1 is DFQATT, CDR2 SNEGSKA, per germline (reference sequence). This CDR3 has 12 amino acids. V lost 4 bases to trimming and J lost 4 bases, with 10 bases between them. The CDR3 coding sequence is TGCAGTGCTAACGGAGCCGCCTATGGCTACACCTTC. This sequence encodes CSANGAAYGYTF.

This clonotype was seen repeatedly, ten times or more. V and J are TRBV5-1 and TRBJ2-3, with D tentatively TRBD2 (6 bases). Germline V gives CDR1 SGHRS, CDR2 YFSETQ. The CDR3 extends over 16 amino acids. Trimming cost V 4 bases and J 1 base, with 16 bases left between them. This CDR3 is CASSQGTSSRTDTQYF. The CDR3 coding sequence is TGCGCCAGCAGCCAAGGGACTTCTTCCCGCACAGATACGCAGTATTTT.

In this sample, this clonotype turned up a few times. The CDR3 nucleotides are TGTGCCAGCAGCCAACTTCCGGGAGGGGCCAAAAACATTCAGTACTTC. It translates to CASSQLPGGAKNIQYF. This chain connects TRBV3-1 to TRBJ2-4, with 8 bases fitting TRBD2. CDR3 length equals 16 residues. V was clipped by 2 bases and J by 1 base; unmatched bases: 4. Germline V lookup: CDR1 LGHDT, CDR2 YNNKEL (reference sequence).

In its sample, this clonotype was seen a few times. The DNA of the CDR3 is TGCAGTGCCGGGAACAGGGGGGGCACTGAAGCTTTCTTT. Encoded protein: CSAGNRGGTEAFF. This chain uses TRBV20-1 with TRBJ1-1; 8 nucleotides agree with TRBD1. This CDR3 has 13 residues. Germline CDR1 and CDR2: DFQATT and SNEGSKA (reference sequence). Unmatched junction bases numbered 7, after V lost 6 bases and J lost 4 bases.